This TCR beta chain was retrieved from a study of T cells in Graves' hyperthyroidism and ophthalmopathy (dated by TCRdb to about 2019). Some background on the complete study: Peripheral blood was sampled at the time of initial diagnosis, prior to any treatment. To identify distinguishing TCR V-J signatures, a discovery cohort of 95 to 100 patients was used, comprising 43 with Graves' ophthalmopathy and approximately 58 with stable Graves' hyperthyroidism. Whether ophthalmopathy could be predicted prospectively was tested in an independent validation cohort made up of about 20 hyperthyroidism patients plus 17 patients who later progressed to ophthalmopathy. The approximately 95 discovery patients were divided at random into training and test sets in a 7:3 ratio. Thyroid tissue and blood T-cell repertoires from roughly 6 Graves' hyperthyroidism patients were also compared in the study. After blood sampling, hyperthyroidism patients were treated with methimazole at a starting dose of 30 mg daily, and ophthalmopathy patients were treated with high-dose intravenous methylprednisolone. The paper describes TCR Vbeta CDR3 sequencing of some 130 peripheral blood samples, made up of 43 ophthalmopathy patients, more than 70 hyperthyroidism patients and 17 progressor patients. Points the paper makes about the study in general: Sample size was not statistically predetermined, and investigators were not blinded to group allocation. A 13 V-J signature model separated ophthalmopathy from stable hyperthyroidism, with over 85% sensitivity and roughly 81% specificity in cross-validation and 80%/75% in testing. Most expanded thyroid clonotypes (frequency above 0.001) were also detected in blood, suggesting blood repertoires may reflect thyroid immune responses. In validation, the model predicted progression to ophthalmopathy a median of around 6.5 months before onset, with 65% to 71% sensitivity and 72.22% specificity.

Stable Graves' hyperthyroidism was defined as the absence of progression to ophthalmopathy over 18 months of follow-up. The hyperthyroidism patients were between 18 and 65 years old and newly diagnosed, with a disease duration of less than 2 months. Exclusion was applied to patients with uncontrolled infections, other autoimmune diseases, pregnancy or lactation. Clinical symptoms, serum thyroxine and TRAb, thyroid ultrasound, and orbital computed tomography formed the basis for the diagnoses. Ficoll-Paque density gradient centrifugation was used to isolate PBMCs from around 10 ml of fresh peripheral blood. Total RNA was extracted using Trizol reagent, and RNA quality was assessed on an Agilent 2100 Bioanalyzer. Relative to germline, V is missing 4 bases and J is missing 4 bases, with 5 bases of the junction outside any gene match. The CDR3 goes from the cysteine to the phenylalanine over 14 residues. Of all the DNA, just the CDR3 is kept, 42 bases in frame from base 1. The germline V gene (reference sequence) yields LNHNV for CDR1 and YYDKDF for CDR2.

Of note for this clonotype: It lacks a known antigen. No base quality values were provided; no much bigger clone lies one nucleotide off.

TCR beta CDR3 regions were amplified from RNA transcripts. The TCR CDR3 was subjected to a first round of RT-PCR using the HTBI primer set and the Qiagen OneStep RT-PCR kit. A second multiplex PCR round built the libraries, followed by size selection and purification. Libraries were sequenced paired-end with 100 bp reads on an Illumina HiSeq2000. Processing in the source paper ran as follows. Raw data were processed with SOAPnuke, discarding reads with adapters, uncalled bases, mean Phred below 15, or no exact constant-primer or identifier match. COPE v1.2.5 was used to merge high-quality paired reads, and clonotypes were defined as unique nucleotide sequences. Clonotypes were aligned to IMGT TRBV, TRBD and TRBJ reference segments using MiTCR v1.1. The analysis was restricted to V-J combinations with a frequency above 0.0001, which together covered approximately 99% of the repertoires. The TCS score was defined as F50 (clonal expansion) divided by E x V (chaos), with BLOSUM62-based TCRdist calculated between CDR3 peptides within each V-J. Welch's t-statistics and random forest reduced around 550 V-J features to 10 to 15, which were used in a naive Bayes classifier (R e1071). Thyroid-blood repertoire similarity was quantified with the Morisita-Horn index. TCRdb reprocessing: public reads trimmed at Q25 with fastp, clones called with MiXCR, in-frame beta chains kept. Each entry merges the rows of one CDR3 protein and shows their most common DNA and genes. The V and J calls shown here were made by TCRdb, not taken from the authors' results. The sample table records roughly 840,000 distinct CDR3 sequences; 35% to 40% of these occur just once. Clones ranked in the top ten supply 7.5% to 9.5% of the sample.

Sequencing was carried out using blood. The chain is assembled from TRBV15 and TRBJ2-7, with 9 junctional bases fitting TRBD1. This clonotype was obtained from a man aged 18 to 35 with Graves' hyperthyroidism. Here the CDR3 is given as CATSMDRGGYEQYF. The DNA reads TGTGCCACCAGCATGGACAGGGGAGGTTACGAGCAGTACTTC.